The 11 T cell receptor beta chains below were found in one sample sequenced in a study of blood T cell repertoires in COVID-19. The table came from immunoSEQ multiplex PCR; TCRdb's copy has only in-frame clones and leaves some out. The sample holds fewer than 200,000 clones; about 83% are singletons and the top ten take approximately 18%. What was sequenced was peripheral blood. The origin of the receptors is a woman in her sixties or seventies who had recovered from COVID-19.

This clone came up once. V gene TRBV7-2 combines with J gene TRBJ2-1, with a tentative D call TRBD2 (5 bases). V was shortened by 1 base and J by 6 bases, with 10 bases between the two germline ends. Germline lookup yields CDR1 SGHTA and CDR2 FQGNSA. This CDR3 has 14 residues. The CDR3 coding sequence is TGTGCCAGCAGCTTAGGTTCCAGCGGCAATGAGCAGTTCTTC. This codes for CASSLGSSGNEQFF.

The table lists this clone with a few counts. The rearrangement links TRBV18 to TRBJ1-2; 9 bases agree with TRBD1. Germline CDR1 is KGHSH and CDR2 is LQKENI. V shed 3 bases and J 6 bases; nucleotides not matched to a gene: 8. The CDR3 consists of 15 residues. The chain's CDR3 is CASSPRTGDRNGYTF. CDR3 DNA sequence: TGTGCCAGCTCACCGCGGACAGGGGACAGGAATGGCTACACCTTC.

The chain is built from TRBV9 and TRBJ2-5; TRBD2 might be the D (5 bases). Between the trimmed V and J ends, which lost 4 bases and 3 bases, there was a span of 10 bases. The CDR3 is 13 amino acids. Germline assignment: CDR1 SGDLS and CDR2 YYNGEE. CDR3 DNA: TGTGCCAGCAGCCCAAACGGGGAAGAGACCCAGTACTTC. The encoded protein is CASSPNGEETQYF.

The chain couples TRBV10-3 to TRBJ1-5; D may be TRBD1 (5 bases). CDR3 length equals 13 residues. V was cut by 7 bases and J by 3 bases, with 10 bases left in between. The germline V gene encodes CDR1 ENHRY and CDR2 SYGVKD. CDR3 loop: CAINGQINQPQHF. In DNA form, the CDR3 reads TGTGCCATCAACGGACAAATCAATCAGCCCCAGCATTTT.

The genes are TRBV5-1 and TRBJ1-2; no reliable D call. Germline assignment: CDR1 SGHRS and CDR2 YFSETQ. The CDR3 extends over 15 amino acids. The V gene lost 3 bases and the J gene lost 3 bases, with 15 bases spanning the gap. Here the CDR3 reads CASSSGLSRDYGYTF. CDR3 bases: TGCGCCAGCAGCTCTGGACTTTCAAGGGACTATGGCTACACCTTC.

The V call is TRBV7-8, the J call TRBJ1-1, with 9 positions matching TRBD1. Per the germline V gene, CDR1 is SGHVS and CDR2 is FQNEAQ. This CDR3 is built from 15 residues. V dropped 5 bases and J dropped 5; count of bases not matched to a gene: 9. The CDR3 loop reads CASSPPTGGETEAFF. CDR3 nucleotides: TGTGCCAGCAGCCCCCCGACAGGGGGTGAGACTGAAGCTTTCTTT.

J is TRBJ1-2 and V is TRBV2; 7 bases match TRBD1. Germline CDR1 SNHLY, CDR2 FYNNEI. The CDR3 runs 14 residues. The V and J ends lost 7 bases and 7 bases, in that order; junction bases with no gene match: 12. CDR3: CASTPTGTVSGYTF. The CDR3 nucleotides are TGTGCCAGCACACCGACAGGGACGGTGTCTGGCTACACCTTC.

The chain is built from TRBV15 and TRBJ2-7; 9 bases are shared with TRBD2. V gave up 3 bases and J gave up 2 bases; unmatched junction bases: 11. Germline assignment: CDR1 LNHNV and CDR2 YYDKDF (reference sequence). The CDR3 consists of 17 residues. CDR3 sequence (DNA): TGTGCCACCAGCAGCGTTGGGGGGACTAGCAGCCCCTACGAGCAGTACTTC. Translation: CATSSVGGTSSPYEQYF. The whole variable domain, filled in from reference TRBV15 and TRBJ2-7, reads DAMVIQNPRYQVTQFGKPVTLSCSQTLNHNVMYWYQQKSSQAPKLLFHYYDKDFNNEADTPDNFQSRRPNTSFCFLDIRSPGLGDTAMYLCATSSVGGTSSPYEQYFGPGTRLTVT.

The rearrangement uses TRBV11-3 and TRBJ2-3, with 7 bases identical to TRBD1. Trimming took 5 bases from V and 14 from J; bases not matched to a gene: 13. Germline CDR1 reads SGHNT; CDR2 reads YENEEA. This CDR3 has 13 amino acids. The CDR3: CASSPGWGTEMYF. The CDR3 DNA sequence: TGTGCCAGCAGCCCGGGGTGGGGGACAGAGATGTATTTT.

This clone was seen more than once but under ten times. The V and J genes are TRBV19 and TRBJ2-1; 9 bases match TRBD1. This CDR3 is built from 14 residues. Germline CDR1 reads LNHDA; CDR2 reads SQIVND (reference sequence). Losses at the gene ends were 6 bases for V and 12 bases for J; bases not matched to a gene: 12. The CDR3 loop is CASSGTGSGLVQFF. CDR3 DNA sequence: TGTGCCAGTAGCGGGACAGGGAGTGGGTTGGTGCAGTTCTTC.

V and J are TRBV20-1 and TRBJ2-7; 7 bases align to TRBD1. Losses at the gene ends were 3 bases for V and 5 bases for J; bases not matched to a gene: 10. The CDR3 is made up of 14 amino acids. CDR1 is DFQATT and CDR2 is SNEGSKA in the germline V gene (reference sequence). The CDR3 region has the DNA TGCAGTGCTAGTGGGACAGCACCCAACCACGAGCAGTACTTC. This codes for CSASGTAPNHEQYF.